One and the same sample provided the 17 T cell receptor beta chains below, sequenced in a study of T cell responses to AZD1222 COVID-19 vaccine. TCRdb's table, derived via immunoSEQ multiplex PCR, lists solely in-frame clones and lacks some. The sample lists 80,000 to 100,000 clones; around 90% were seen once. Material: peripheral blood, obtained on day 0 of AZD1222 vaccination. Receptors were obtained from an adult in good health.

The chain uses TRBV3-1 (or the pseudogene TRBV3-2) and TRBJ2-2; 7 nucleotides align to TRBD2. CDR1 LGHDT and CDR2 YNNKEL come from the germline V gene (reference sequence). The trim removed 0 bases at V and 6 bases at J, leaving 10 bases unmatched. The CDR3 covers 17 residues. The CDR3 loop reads CASSQDRSGLEAGELFF. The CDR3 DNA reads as TGTGCCAGCAGCCAAGATCGAAGCGGACTAGAGGCCGGGGAGCTGTTTTTT.

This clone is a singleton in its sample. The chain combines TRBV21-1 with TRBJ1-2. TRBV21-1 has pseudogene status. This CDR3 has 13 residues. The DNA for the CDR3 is TGTGCCAGCAGCAGGGAGTCCGGTACTGGCTACACCTTC. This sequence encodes CASSRESGTGYTF.

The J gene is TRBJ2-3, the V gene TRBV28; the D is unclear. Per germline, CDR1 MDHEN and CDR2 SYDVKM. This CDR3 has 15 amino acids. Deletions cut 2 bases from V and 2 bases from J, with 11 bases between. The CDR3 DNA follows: TGTGCCAGCAGTTTAGGTGAAACCGTCACAGATACGCAGTATTTT. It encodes CASSLGETVTDTQYF.

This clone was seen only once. For the CDR3, the DNA is TGTGCCAGCAGTCCCGTGTATAGCAATCAGCCCCAGCATTTT. It yields the protein CASSPVYSNQPQHF. V is TRBV27 and J is TRBJ1-5; unclear D gene. Trimming took 5 bases from V and 0 from J, leaving 8 bases between them. CDR1 and CDR2 (germline): MNHEY, SMNVEV (reference sequence). The CDR3 loop spans 14 amino acids.

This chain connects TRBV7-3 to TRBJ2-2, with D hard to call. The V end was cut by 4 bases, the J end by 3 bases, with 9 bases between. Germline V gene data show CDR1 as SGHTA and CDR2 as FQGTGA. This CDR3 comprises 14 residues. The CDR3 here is CASSSHLDTGELFF. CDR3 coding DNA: TGTGCCAGCAGCTCTCATCTTGACACCGGGGAGCTGTTTTTT. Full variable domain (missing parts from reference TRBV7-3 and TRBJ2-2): GAGVSQTPSNKVTEKGKYVELRCDPISGHTALYWYRQSLGQGPEFLIYFQGTGAADDSGLPNDRFFAVRPEGSVSTLKIQRTERGDSAVYLCASSSHLDTGELFFGEGSRLTVL.

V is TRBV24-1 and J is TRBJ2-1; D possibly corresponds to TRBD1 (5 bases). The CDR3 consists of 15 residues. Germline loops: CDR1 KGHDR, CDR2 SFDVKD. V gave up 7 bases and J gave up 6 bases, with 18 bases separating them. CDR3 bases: TGTGCCACCAGCCCCATGGTAGGGGTAGGCAATGAGCAGTTCTTC. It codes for CATSPMVGVGNEQFF.

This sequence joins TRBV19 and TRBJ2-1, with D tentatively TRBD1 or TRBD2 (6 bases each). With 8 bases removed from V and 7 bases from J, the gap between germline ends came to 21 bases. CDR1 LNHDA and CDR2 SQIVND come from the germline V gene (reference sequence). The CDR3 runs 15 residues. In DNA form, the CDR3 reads TGTGCCAGTGGCTGGGTTGGGGGGCGTAAAAATGAGCAGTTCTTC. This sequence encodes CASGWVGGRKNEQFF. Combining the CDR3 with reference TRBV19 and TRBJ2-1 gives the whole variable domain DGGITQSPKYLFRKEGQNVTLSCEQNLNHDAMYWYRQDPGQGLRLIYYSQIVNDFQKGDIAEGYSVSREKKESFPLTVTSAQKNPTAFYLCASGWVGGRKNEQFFGPGTRLTVL.

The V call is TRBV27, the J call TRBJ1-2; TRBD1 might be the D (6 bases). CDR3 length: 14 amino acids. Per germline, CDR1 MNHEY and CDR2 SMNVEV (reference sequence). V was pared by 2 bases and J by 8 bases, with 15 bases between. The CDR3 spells CASSLQGSLGGYTF. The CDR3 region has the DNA TGTGCCAGCAGTTTACAGGGGTCCCTCGGCGGCTACACCTTC.

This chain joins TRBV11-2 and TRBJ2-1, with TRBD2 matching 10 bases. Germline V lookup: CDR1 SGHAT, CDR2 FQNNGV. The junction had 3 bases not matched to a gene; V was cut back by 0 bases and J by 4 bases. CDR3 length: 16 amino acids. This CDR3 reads CASSLETSGVYNEQFF. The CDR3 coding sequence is TGTGCCAGCAGCTTAGAAACTAGCGGGGTATACAATGAGCAGTTCTTC. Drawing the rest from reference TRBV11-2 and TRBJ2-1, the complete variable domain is EAGVAQSPRYKIIEKRQSVAFWCNPISGHATLYWYQQILGQGPKLLIQFQNNGVVDDSQLPKDRFSAERLKGVDSTLKIQPAKLEDSAVYLCASSLETSGVYNEQFFGPGTRLTVL.

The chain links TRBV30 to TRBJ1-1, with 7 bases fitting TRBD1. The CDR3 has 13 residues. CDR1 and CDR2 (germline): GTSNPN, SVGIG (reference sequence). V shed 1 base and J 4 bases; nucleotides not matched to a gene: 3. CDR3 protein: CAWSAGGGTEAFF. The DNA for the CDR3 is TGTGCCTGGAGTGCAGGGGGGGGCACTGAAGCTTTCTTT.

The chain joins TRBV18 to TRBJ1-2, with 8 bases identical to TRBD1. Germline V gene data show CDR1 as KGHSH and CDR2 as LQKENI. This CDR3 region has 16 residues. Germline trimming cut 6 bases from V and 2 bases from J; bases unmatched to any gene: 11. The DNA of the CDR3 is TGTGCCAGCTCCGATATCGGACAGGGTACAAACTATGGCTACACCTTC. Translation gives CASSDIGQGTNYGYTF.

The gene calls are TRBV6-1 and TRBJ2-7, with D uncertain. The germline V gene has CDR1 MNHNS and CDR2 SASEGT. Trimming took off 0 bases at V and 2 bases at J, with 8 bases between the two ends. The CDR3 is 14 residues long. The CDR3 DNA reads TGTGCCAGCAGTGAAGCGCTGAGGACCTACGAGCAGTACTTC. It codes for CASSEALRTYEQYF.

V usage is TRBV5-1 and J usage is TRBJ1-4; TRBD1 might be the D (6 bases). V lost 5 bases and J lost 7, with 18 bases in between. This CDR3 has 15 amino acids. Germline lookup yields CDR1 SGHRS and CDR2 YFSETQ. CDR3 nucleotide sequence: TGCGCCAGCAGGTCCGTAGGGGGGCTAACTGAAAAACTGTTTTTT. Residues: CASRSVGGLTEKLFF.

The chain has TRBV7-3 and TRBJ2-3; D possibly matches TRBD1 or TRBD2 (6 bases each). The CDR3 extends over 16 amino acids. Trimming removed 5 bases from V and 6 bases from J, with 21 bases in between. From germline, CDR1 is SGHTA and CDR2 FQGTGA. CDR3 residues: CASSPFGGPDLDTQYF. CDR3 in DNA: TGTGCCAGCAGCCCCTTTGGGGGGCCCGACCTTGATACGCAGTATTTT.

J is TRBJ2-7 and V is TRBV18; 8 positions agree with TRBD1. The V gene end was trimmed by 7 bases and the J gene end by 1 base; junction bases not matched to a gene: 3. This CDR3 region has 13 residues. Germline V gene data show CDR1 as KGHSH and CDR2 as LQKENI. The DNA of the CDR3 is TGTGCCAGCTACCGGACAGGGTCCTACGAGCAGTACTTC. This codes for CASYRTGSYEQYF.

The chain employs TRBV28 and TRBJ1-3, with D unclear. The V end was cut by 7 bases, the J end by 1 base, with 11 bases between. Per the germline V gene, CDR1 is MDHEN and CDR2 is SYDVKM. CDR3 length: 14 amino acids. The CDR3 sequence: CASISGASGNTIYF. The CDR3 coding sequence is TGTGCCAGCATTAGCGGAGCTTCTGGAAACACCATATATTTT. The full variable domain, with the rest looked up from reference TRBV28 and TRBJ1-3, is DVKVTQSSRYLVKRTGEKVFLECVQDMDHENMFWYRQDPGLGLRLIYFSYDVKMKEKGDIPEGYSVSREKKERFSLILESASTNQTSMYLCASISGASGNTIYFGEGSWLTVV.

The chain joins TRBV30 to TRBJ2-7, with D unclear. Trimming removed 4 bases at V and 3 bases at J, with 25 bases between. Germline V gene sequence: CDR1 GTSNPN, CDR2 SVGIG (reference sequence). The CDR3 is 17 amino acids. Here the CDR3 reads CAWTRPTAPGLNYEQYF. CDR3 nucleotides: TGTGCCTGGACCCGACCGACGGCCCCGGGCCTTAACTACGAGCAGTACTTC.